This T cell receptor beta chain is drawn from a study of identical twins. The CDR3 totals 13 residues. V gave up 6 bases and J gave up 7 bases, with 15 bases separating them. The germline V gene encodes CDR1 MNHEY and CDR2 SMNVEV (reference sequence). MiXCR, run by TCRdb on the 5' RACE reads, gives a single entry per CDR3 protein. The top ten hold about 9% of the sample, which has approximately 240,000 distinct CDR3 sequences, roughly 13% seen once. The receptor was isolated from a woman in her late teens or twenties in good health. The sample comprised memory (CD45RO+) T cells sorted from blood. The gene calls are TRBV27 and TRBJ2-5; no definite D call. The CDR3 loop reads CASSSQSLGTQYF. CDR3 nucleotides: TGTGCCAGCAGCTCCCAAAGCTTAGGGACCCAGTACTTC.